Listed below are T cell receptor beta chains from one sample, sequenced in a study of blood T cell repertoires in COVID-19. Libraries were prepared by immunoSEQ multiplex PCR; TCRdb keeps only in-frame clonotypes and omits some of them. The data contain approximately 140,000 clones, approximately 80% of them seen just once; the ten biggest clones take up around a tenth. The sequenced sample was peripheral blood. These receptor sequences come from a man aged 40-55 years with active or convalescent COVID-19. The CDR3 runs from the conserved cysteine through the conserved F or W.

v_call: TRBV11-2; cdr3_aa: CASSPRDRAHEQYF
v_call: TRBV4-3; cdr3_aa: CASSQSVPSGYGYTF
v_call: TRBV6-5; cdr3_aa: CASSLLAVNTGELFF
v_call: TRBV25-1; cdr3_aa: CASSEVRGTGGRNEQFF
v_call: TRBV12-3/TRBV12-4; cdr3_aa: CASSLRGGAFF
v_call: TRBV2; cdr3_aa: CASNTGQNYGYTF
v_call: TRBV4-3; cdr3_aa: CASSPREGGVSNEQFF
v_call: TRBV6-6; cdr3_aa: CASSPWEGRTEAFF
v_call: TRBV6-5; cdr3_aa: CASSSFRATNEKLFF
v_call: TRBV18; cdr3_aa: CASSQQGTYSNQPQHF
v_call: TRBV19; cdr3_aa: CASSSRGSGVRDTQYF
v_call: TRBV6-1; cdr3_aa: CASSEHTGGQPQHF
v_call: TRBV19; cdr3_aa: CASSNRLVPVEAFF
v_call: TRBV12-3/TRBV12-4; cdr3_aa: CASSQQGGQPQHF
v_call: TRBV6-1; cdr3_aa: CASSDYRGETQYF
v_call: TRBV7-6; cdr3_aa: CASSHRGPPLEPQHF
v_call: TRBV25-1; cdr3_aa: CASSDPASGGQETQYF
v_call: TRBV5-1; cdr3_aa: CASSLSSLSNTGELFF
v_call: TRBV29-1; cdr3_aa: CSVEKGGDTEAFF
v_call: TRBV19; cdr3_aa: CASSPTGASFEQYF
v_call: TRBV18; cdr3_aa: CASSPGHNEQFF
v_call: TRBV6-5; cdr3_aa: CASSYGGRAAEAFF